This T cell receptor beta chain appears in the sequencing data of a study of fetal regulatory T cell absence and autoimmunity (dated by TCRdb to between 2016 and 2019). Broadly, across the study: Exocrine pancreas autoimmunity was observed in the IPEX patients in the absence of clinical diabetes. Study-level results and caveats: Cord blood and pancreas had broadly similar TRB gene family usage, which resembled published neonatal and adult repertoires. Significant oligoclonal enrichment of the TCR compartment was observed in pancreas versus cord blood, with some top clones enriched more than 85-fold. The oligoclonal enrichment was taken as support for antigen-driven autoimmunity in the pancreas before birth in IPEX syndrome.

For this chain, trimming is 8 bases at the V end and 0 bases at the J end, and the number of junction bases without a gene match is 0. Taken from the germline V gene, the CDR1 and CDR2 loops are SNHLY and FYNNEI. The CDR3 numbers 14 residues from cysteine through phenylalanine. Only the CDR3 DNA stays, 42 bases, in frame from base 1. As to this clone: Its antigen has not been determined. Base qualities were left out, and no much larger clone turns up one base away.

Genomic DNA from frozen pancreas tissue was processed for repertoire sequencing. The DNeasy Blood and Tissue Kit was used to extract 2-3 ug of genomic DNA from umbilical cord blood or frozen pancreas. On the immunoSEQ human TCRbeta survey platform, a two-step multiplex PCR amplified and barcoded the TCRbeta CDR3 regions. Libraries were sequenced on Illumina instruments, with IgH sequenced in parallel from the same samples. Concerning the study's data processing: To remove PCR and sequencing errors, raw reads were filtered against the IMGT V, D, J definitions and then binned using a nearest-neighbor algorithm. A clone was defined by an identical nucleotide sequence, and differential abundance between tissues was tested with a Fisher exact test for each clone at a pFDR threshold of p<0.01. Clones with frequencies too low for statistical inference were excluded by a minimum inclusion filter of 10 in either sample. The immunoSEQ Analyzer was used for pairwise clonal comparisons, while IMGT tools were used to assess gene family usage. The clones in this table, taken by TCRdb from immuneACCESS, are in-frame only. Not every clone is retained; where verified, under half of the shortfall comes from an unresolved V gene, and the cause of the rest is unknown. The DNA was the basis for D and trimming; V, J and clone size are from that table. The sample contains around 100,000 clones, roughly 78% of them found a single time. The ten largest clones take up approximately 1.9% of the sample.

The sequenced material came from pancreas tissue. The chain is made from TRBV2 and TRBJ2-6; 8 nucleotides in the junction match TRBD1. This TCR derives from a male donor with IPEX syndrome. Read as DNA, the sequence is TGTGCCAGCGGACAGGGCTCTGGGGCCAACGTCCTGACTTTC. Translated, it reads CASGQGSGANVLTF. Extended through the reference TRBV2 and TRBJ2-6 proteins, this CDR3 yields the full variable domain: EPEVTQTPSHQVTQMGQEVILRCVPISNHLYFYWYRQILGQKVEFLVSFYNNEISEKSEIFDDQFSVERPDGSNFTLKIRSTKLEDSAMYFCASGQGSGANVLTFGAGSRLTVL.